The next 15 T cell receptor beta chains were all read from a single sample in a study of blood T cells in healthy people across ages (dated by TCRdb to the mid-2010s). Library creation used 5' RACE. The instrument was an Illumina HiSeq 2500. A second PCR of roughly 7 to 12 cycles was performed with a sample-barcoded 5' primer and a J-beta primer mix. TCRdb trimmed the raw reads at Q25, called clones with MiXCR and kept productive beta chains. One record per CDR3 amino acid sequence lists the most common genes and DNA. The sample table contains fewer than 750,000 distinct CDR3 sequences; only one count was recorded for around 48% of them. The ten largest clones take up just under 25% of the sample. Sequenced input: blood. The receptors come from a man of 80 years or more in good health.

The rearrangement uses TRBV20-1 and TRBJ2-3; D may be TRBD1 (6 bases). V was cut by 4 bases and J by 1 base, with 12 bases left in between. From germline, CDR1 is DFQATT and CDR2 SNEGSKA (reference sequence). This CDR3 is built from 14 residues. The CDR3 DNA is TGCAGTGCTACCGGTGGGGGCGGCACAGATACGCAGTATTTT. Amino acid sequence: CSATGGGGTDTQYF.

The V call is TRBV20-1, the J call TRBJ1-2, with D tentatively TRBD1 (6 bases). V lost 1 base and J 8 bases, leaving 17 bases between the germline ends. This CDR3 contains 14 residues. Per germline, CDR1 DFQATT and CDR2 SNEGSKA (reference sequence). For the CDR3, the DNA is TGCAGTGCTAGAGCTTGGGGAGGGCAGGGGGGCTACACCTTC. This sequence encodes CSARAWGGQGGYTF.

The CDR3 loop reads CASSVPSSGANVLTF. The CDR3 DNA is TGCGCCAGCAGCGTCCCAAGCTCTGGGGCCAACGTCCTGACTTTC. The J gene is TRBJ2-6, the V gene TRBV5-1; D gene uncertain. The V end was cut by 4 bases, the J end by 0 bases, with 8 bases between. This CDR3 is 15 amino acids long. In germline, CDR1 is SGHRS, CDR2 YFSETQ.

In the case of this clonotype: Mismatch with germline at one junction end may stem from a read error. The V call is TRBV4-1, the J call TRBJ1-2; maybe TRBD1 (5 bases). The CDR3 is 15 amino acids. CDR1 and CDR2 from the germline V gene are MGHRA and YSYEKL. CDR3 protein: CASSQERGRDYGHTF. The CDR3 bases are TGCGCCAGCAGCCAAGAAAGGGGAAGGGACTATGGCCACACCTTC.

This chain links TRBV27 with TRBJ1-6; D remains unclear. V was shortened by 7 bases and J by 7 bases, with 8 bases between the two germline ends. CDR1 MNHEY and CDR2 SMNVEV come from the germline V gene (reference sequence). This CDR3 is built from 12 residues. The CDR3 is CASKERNSPLHF. The DNA for the CDR3 is TGTGCCAGCAAAGAGAGAAATTCACCCCTCCACTTT.

The chain joins TRBV12-3 or TRBV12-4 to TRBJ2-1; TRBD1 is a possible D gene (5 bases). Trimming cost V 1 base and J 8 bases, with 12 bases left between them. The length of the CDR3 is 14 residues. CDR3 DNA: TGTGCCAGCAGTTTAGGCCTCCTAGGGGATGAGCAGTTCTTC. The encoded protein is CASSLGLLGDEQFF.

This clonotype has only one observation. This sequence may be a read error, since a much larger clone differs from it by one base. The chain recombines TRBV10-3 with TRBJ2-7; TRBD2 aligns across 15 bases. CDR3 size: 18 residues. CDR1 ENHRY and CDR2 SYGVKD come from the germline V gene. Losses at the gene ends were 2 bases for V and 7 bases for J; bases not matched to a gene: 12. CDR3 in amino acids: CAISEGLAGGPSYNEQYF. Here the CDR3 DNA reads TGTGCCATCAGTGAGGGACTAGCGGGAGGGCCGTCCTACAATGAGCAGTACTTC.

In DNA, the CDR3 is TGTGCCAGCAATCGGCGTGAGGGAGGGTCCTACGAGCAGTACTTC. Its protein product is CASNRREGGSYEQYF. V and J are TRBV6-5 and TRBJ2-7, with 7 nucleotides matching TRBD2. With 7 bases clipped from V and 1 base from J, the junction kept 10 bases outside the gene matches. Germline V lookup: CDR1 MNHEY, CDR2 SVGAGI. CDR3 length equals 15 residues.

A few counts support this clonotype. The chain links TRBV2 to TRBJ2-3; either TRBD1 or TRBD2 may fit D (5 bases each). Per germline, CDR1 SNHLY and CDR2 FYNNEI. V lost 8 bases to trimming and J lost 2 bases, with 14 bases between them. There are 14 residues in the CDR3. CDR3 coding DNA: TGTGCCAGCGGAGAGAGAGGGGTCACAGATACGCAGTATTTT. It is translated as CASGERGVTDTQYF.

V gene TRBV11-1 combines with J gene TRBJ2-5; a possible D gene is TRBD1 (6 bases). Trimming removed 9 bases from V and 11 bases from J, with 25 bases in between. Germline lookup yields CDR1 SGHAT and CDR2 FQDESV (reference sequence). The CDR3 runs 14 residues. The CDR3 region has the DNA TGTGCCAGTGACGTTAGGGCAGGGGCCGATGAGCAGTACTTC. Encoded protein: CASDVRAGADEQYF. Full variable domain (rest looked up from reference TRBV11-1 and TRBJ2-5): EAEVAQSPRYKITEKSQAVAFWCDPISGHATLYWYRQILGQGPELLVQFQDESVVDDSQLPKDRFSAERLKGVDSTLKIQPAELGDSAMYLCASDVRAGADEQYFGPGTRLLVL.

This clonotype was recorded once. This may arise from a read error, as a much more abundant clone is one base away. The DNA of the CDR3 is TGTGTCAGCAGTTACTCGGGTATTACAGATACGCAGTATTTT. Protein product: CVSSYSGITDTQYF. V and J are TRBV6-5 and TRBJ2-3; no clear D. CDR1 and CDR2 from the germline V gene are MNHEY and SVGAGI. The length of the CDR3 is 14 residues.

This chain joins TRBV7-9 and TRBJ2-3; 11 nucleotides match TRBD2. The germline V gene has CDR1 SEHNR and CDR2 FQNEAQ (reference sequence). V shed 5 bases and J 2 bases; nucleotides not matched to a gene: 3. The CDR3 spans 15 residues. The CDR3, as DNA: TGTGCCAGCAGCACGGGACTAGCGGTCACAGATACGCAGTATTTT. This gives the protein CASSTGLAVTDTQYF.

V is TRBV2 and J is TRBJ2-3; 8 nucleotides agree with TRBD1. CDR3 size: 16 residues. The J segment lost 1 base and the V segment lost 2 bases, leaving 5 bases of the junction unmatched. CDR1 is SNHLY and CDR2 is FYNNEI in the germline V gene. The CDR3 nucleotides are TGTGCCAGCAGTGAAATCAGGGGGCGAGGCACAGATACGCAGTATTTT. The encoded protein is CASSEIRGRGTDTQYF.

This clonotype turned up a few times. The CDR3 protein is CASSLVGQFGGYTF. As DNA, the CDR3 is TGTGCCAGCAGCTTAGTAGGCCAGTTCGGTGGCTACACCTTC. The J gene is TRBJ1-2, the V gene TRBV7-2; D is undetermined. V was pared by 1 base and J by 7 bases, with 13 bases between. Looked up from germline, CDR1 is SGHTA and CDR2 is FQGNSA. The CDR3 has 14 amino acids.

The table lists this clonotype with a few counts. The V call is TRBV20-1, the J call TRBJ2-1; 8 positions match TRBD1. CDR3 length: 12 amino acids. Germline V gene lookup returns CDR1 DFQATT and CDR2 SNEGSKA (reference sequence). The junction had 12 bases not matched to a gene; V was cut back by 6 bases and J by 14 bases. This CDR3 reads CSAVRTGKVKFF. The CDR3 bases are TGCAGTGCCGTTCGGACAGGGAAGGTGAAGTTCTTC.